A selection of T cell receptor beta chains follows, all from one sample in a study of T cell changes during pregnancy in multiple sclerosis. Some clones are missing from TCRdb's copy, which holds only in-frame ones; the method was immunoSEQ multiplex PCR. The sample records around 36,000 clones, approximately 90% being singletons. Sequences were derived from peripheral blood, sampled before pregnancy. The receptors were sampled from a female donor with multiple sclerosis, enrolled in a pregnancy study. The CDR3 runs from the conserved cysteine through the conserved F or W. Each record gives: clone size, D gene, J gene, V gene, CDR3 DNA, CDR3 protein. D genes are given only for firm matches. Not every row has a clone size; where given, it reads once, few, many or a size class.

size: once
D: TRBD1
J: TRBJ1-1
V: TRBV7-9
DNA: TGTGCCAGCAGCTTTGACAGGGGGATTACTGAAGCTTTCTTT
CDR3: CASSFDRGITEAFF

size: .
D: .
J: TRBJ1-5
V: TRBV5-5
DNA: TGTGCCAGCAGCTTTCGCGGGGGCGCGAGCAATCAGCCCCAGCATTTT
CDR3: CASSFRGGASNQPQHF

size: .
D: TRBD1
J: TRBJ1-5
V: TRBV30
DNA: TGTGCCTGGAGTTCCGACAGGGGCCAGCCCCAGCATTTT
CDR3: CAWSSDRGQPQHF

size: .
D: TRBD1
J: TRBJ1-5
V: TRBV10-3
DNA: TGTGCCACCCAGCGGCAGGGGGCAGATCAGCCCCAGCATTTT
CDR3: CATQRQGADQPQHF

size: .
D: TRBD1
J: TRBJ1-1
V: TRBV28
DNA: TGTGCCAGCATCTTGGGATCAGGGGGTACTGAAGCTTTCTTT
CDR3: CASILGSGGTEAFF

size: .
D: .
J: TRBJ1-2
V: TRBV11-2
DNA: TGTGCCAGCAGCTCGACAGGTTTTGGCTACACCTTC
CDR3: CASSSTGFGYTF

size: .
D: .
J: TRBJ2-7
V: TRBV5-4
DNA: TGTGCCAGCAGCTCTACCTCTAGAATACTCAACGAGCAGTACTTC
CDR3: CASSSTSRILNEQYF

size: few
D: .
J: TRBJ2-7
V: TRBV5-6
DNA: TGTGCCAGCAGCTACGGGGACGAGCAGTACTTC
CDR3: CASSYGDEQYF

size: .
D: .
J: TRBJ2-7
V: TRBV6-6
DNA: TGTGCCAGCAGTTCCCATCGGGGGGCCTCCTACTACGAGCAGTACTTC
CDR3: CASSSHRGASYYEQYF

size: .
D: TRBD1
J: TRBJ2-7
V: TRBV2
DNA: TGTGCCAGCAGACATCGGGACAGGGGATCCTACGAGCAGTACTTC
CDR3: CASRHRDRGSYEQYF

size: .
D: TRBD1
J: TRBJ1-1
V: TRBV28
DNA: TGTGCCAGCAGTTTACTGACAGGGGGGCCTGAAGCTTTCTTT
CDR3: CASSLLTGGPEAFF

size: .
D: TRBD1
J: TRBJ1-5
V: TRBV5-6
DNA: TGTGCCAGCAGGAGGGGGACAGGGGGATTCAATCAGCCCCAGCATTTT
CDR3: CASRRGTGGFNQPQHF

size: .
D: .
J: TRBJ2-7
V: TRBV6-1
DNA: TGTGCCAGCAGTGAGACTCCTACTGCGGACTACGAGCAGTACTTC
CDR3: CASSETPTADYEQYF

size: .
D: .
J: TRBJ1-1
V: TRBV2
DNA: TGTGCCAGCAGTACTGACAGGAACACTGAAGCTTTCTTT
CDR3: CASSTDRNTEAFF

size: .
D: TRBD1
J: TRBJ1-1
V: TRBV28
DNA: TGTGCCAGCAGTTTCCCTGCATTTGGCAGGGGGACTGAAGCTTTCTTT
CDR3: CASSFPAFGRGTEAFF

size: .
D: TRBD1
J: TRBJ2-5
V: TRBV7-7
DNA: TGTGCCAGCAGTTTTGACAGGGGGCCTCGGGAGACCCAGTACTTC
CDR3: CASSFDRGPRETQYF

size: .
D: .
J: TRBJ2-6
V: TRBV6-4
DNA: TGTGCCAGCAGTGACTCGAGCGGGTCTGGGGCCAACGTCCTGACTTTC
CDR3: CASSDSSGSGANVLTF

size: .
D: TRBD1
J: TRBJ1-1
V: TRBV28
DNA: TGTGCCAGCAGTTTGCCACAGGGGCCCAGAACTGAAGCTTTCTTT
CDR3: CASSLPQGPRTEAFF

size: .
D: .
J: TRBJ1-5
V: TRBV30
DNA: TGTGCCTGGAGTGTAGCCCGGGAATTGGGGCAGCCCCAGCATTTT
CDR3: CAWSVARELGQPQHF

size: .
D: .
J: TRBJ2-7
V: TRBV9
DNA: TGTGCCAGCAGCGTAGGAGAATCAGCGAATTTGCCCTACGAGCAGTACTTC
CDR3: CASSVGESANLPYEQYF

size: .
D: TRBD1
J: TRBJ1-3
V: TRBV9
DNA: TGTGCCAGCAGCGTAGGAGACGGGACAGGGGGCCCTGGAAACACCATATATTTT
CDR3: CASSVGDGTGGPGNTIYF

size: .
D: .
J: TRBJ1-4
V: TRBV28
DNA: TGTGCCAGCAGTCCCCGAGGGAGGACTGAAAAACTGTTTTTT
CDR3: CASSPRGRTEKLFF

size: .
D: TRBD2
J: TRBJ2-2
V: TRBV5-4
DNA: TGTGCCAGCAGCACGCGACTAGCCTCGAACACCGGGGAGCTGTTTTTT
CDR3: CASSTRLASNTGELFF

size: .
D: TRBD2
J: TRBJ2-7
V: TRBV11-3
DNA: TGTGCCAGCAGCCTTAACACGGCTAGCGGGAGTCAGCAGTACTTC
CDR3: CASSLNTASGSQQYF

size: .
D: .
J: TRBJ1-3
V: TRBV28
DNA: TGTGCCAGCATCGAACAGGGCTCTGGAAACACCATATATTTT
CDR3: CASIEQGSGNTIYF

size: .
D: TRBD1
J: TRBJ1-2
V: TRBV4-1
DNA: TGCGCCAGCAGCACAAGGACAGGGGATAACTATGGCTACACCTTC
CDR3: CASSTRTGDNYGYTF

size: .
D: .
J: TRBJ2-1
V: TRBV10-2
DNA: TGCGCCAGCATCCGGGAGTTATTAAAGTCCTCCTACAATGAGCAGTTCTTC
CDR3: CASIRELLKSSYNEQFF

size: .
D: .
J: TRBJ2-7
V: TRBV6-1
DNA: TGTGCCAGCAGTGAATCCTGGGGGCCGGACGAGCAGTACTTC
CDR3: CASSESWGPDEQYF

size: .
D: .
J: TRBJ1-1
V: TRBV5-1
DNA: TGCGCCAGCAGCTTGGGAGGGGGACGGACTGAAGCTTTCTTT
CDR3: CASSLGGGRTEAFF

size: .
D: TRBD1
J: TRBJ2-7
V: TRBV11-2
DNA: TGTGCCAGCAGCTGGAGTTTCAGGGGGCCTAGGGAGCAGTACTTC
CDR3: CASSWSFRGPREQYF

size: .
D: TRBD2
J: TRBJ2-7
V: TRBV4-1
DNA: TGCGCCAGCAGCCAAGTTAGCGGGGTAAGATACGAGCAGTACTTC
CDR3: CASSQVSGVRYEQYF

size: medium-sized
D: .
J: TRBJ2-3
V: TRBV6-4
DNA: TGTGCCAGCAGGAGTGGCGGGGTCGACACAGATACGCAGTATTTT
CDR3: CASRSGGVDTDTQYF

size: .
D: .
J: TRBJ1-1
V: TRBV2
DNA: TGTGCCAGCAGTGAAGGGGGCTTTGAAGCTTTCTTT
CDR3: CASSEGGFEAFF

size: .
D: TRBD1
J: TRBJ2-7
V: TRBV29-1
DNA: TGCAGCGGCGGGACAGGTCCCTCCTACGAGCAGTACTTC
CDR3: CSGGTGPSYEQYF

size: .
D: .
J: TRBJ2-7
V: TRBV27
DNA: TGTGCCAGCAGGCCTAACTACGGCGAGCAGTACTTC
CDR3: CASRPNYGEQYF

size: .
D: TRBD1
J: TRBJ1-5
V: TRBV6-5
DNA: TGTGCCAGCAGCCCCGAGACAGGGCTTCAGCCCCAGCATTTT
CDR3: CASSPETGLQPQHF

size: .
D: .
J: TRBJ1-4
V: TRBV18
DNA: TGTGCCAGCTCACCCGGGCAGGGCGATGAAAAACTGTTTTTT
CDR3: CASSPGQGDEKLFF

size: once
D: .
J: TRBJ2-3
V: TRBV27
DNA: TGTGCCAGCACGGAGGAGAACACAGATACGCAGTATTTT
CDR3: CASTEENTDTQYF

size: .
D: .
J: TRBJ2-6
V: TRBV13
DNA: TGTGCCAGCAGCCCCCGGTGGGGGGTCTCTGGGGCCAACGTCCTGACTTTC
CDR3: CASSPRWGVSGANVLTF

size: once
D: .
J: TRBJ1-2
V: TRBV2
DNA: TGTGCCAGCAGAGAGGACAGATTGGGGAACTATGGCTACACCTTC
CDR3: CASREDRLGNYGYTF

size: .
D: .
J: TRBJ2-1
V: TRBV19
DNA: TGTGCCAGTAGTATGGGCAGAACCAACAATGAGCAGTTCTTC
CDR3: CASSMGRTNNEQFF

size: .
D: .
J: TRBJ2-7
V: TRBV7-6
DNA: TGTGCCAGCAGCTTGGGCGGGGAATACGAGCAGTACTTC
CDR3: CASSLGGEYEQYF

size: .
D: TRBD1
J: TRBJ1-4
V: TRBV7-2
DNA: TGTGCCAGCAGCTCGGGGGACAGGGTCAGTGAAAAACTGTTTTTT
CDR3: CASSSGDRVSEKLFF

size: .
D: TRBD1
J: TRBJ2-5
V: TRBV19
DNA: TGTGCCAGTAGTATCTGGGCGGCCAGGGGGCAGCAAGAGACCCAGTACTTC
CDR3: CASSIWAARGQQETQYF

size: .
D: TRBD2
J: TRBJ2-7
V: TRBV11-2
DNA: TGTGCCAGCAGCTTAGATCAGCCTAGCGGGAGAATCGAGCAGTACTTC
CDR3: CASSLDQPSGRIEQYF

size: .
D: .
J: TRBJ1-1
V: TRBV7-3
DNA: TGTGCCAGCAGCCCCGCAGGGTCCATGAACACTGAAGCTTTCTTT
CDR3: CASSPAGSMNTEAFF

size: .
D: .
J: TRBJ1-2
V: TRBV6-5
DNA: TGTGCCAGCGGGGCAGGGAATCAGGGCTACACCTTC
CDR3: CASGAGNQGYTF

size: once
D: .
J: TRBJ1-2
V: TRBV10-3
DNA: TGTGCCATCACCGCTTCAACGGACAGCCCGGATGGCTACACCTTC
CDR3: CAITASTDSPDGYTF

size: .
D: .
J: TRBJ1-2
V: TRBV27
DNA: TGTGCCAGCAGTTTCAGTAAGAACTATGGCTACACCTTC
CDR3: CASSFSKNYGYTF

size: few
D: .
J: TRBJ2-7
V: TRBV29-1
DNA: TGCAGCGTTGTTACGCGGAATAACTACGAGCAGTACTTC
CDR3: CSVVTRNNYEQYF

size: .
D: TRBD2
J: TRBJ2-1
V: TRBV5-6
DNA: TGTGCCAGCAGCTTTAGCGGGAGCGGTCACAATGAGCAGTTCTTC
CDR3: CASSFSGSGHNEQFF

size: .
D: TRBD1
J: TRBJ1-1
V: TRBV5-4
DNA: TGTGCCAGCAGCTTGGGACAGGGGGTAATTAACACTGAAGCTTTCTTT
CDR3: CASSLGQGVINTEAFF

size: .
D: TRBD1
J: TRBJ2-7
V: TRBV28
DNA: TGTGCCAGCAGTTCCCAAGCACAGGGGTCCTACGAGCAGTACTTC
CDR3: CASSSQAQGSYEQYF

size: .
D: TRBD1
J: TRBJ2-1
V: TRBV11-3
DNA: TGTGCCAGCAGCAACCGGACAGGGCGCAATGAGCAGTTCTTC
CDR3: CASSNRTGRNEQFF